The subject of this entry is one T cell receptor (beta chain). These data belong to a study of blood T cell repertoires in COVID-19. Study summary: The study drew acute and convalescent COVID-19 samples from the United States, Italy and Spain. PBMCs, B-cell-depleted T cells, or T cells provided the cDNA or gDNA that made up the material.

How the authors handled the data: Quantification of nucleated cells was approximated via reference gene primer amplification. Generated by immunoSEQ multiplex PCR, the TCRdb table keeps only in-frame clones and is missing some. The V and J calls and the clone size are those of that table, but D and trimming were determined from the DNA. The data hold approximately 54,000 clones, with 81% observed a single time. The V end was cut by 3 bases, the J end by 4 bases, with 12 bases between. Germline loops: CDR1 ENHRY, CDR2 SYGVKD. This CDR3 is 14 amino acids long. This rearrangement joins TRBV10-3 to TRBJ1-1; D call uncertain. The source of this sequence is a woman aged 55-70 years with acute or convalescent COVID-19. Input material: peripheral blood. The CDR3 coding sequence is TGTGCCATCAGTGACGGCAGGCTGGGCACTGAAGCTTTCTTT. The encoded protein is CAISDGRLGTEAFF.